The source of this TCR beta chain is a study of blood T cell repertoires in COVID-19. Study at large: Sources were T cells, B-cell-depleted T cells, or PBMCs; the material itself was cDNA or gDNA.

Using immunoSEQ multiplex PCR, the repertoire was profiled, and TCRdb retains in-frame clones only, with some absent. Of 380,000 or so clones listed, 89% are singletons. This clone has only one observation. Germline lookup yields CDR1 GTSNPN and CDR2 SVGIG (reference sequence). CDR3 length equals 15 residues. V shed 4 bases and J shed 5 bases, with 19 bases lying between them. Sequencing was carried out using peripheral blood. The sequence was collected from a man aged 35-49 years with acute or convalescent COVID-19. The chain employs TRBV30 and TRBJ2-3; perhaps TRBD2 as D (7 bases). In DNA form, the CDR3 reads TGTGCCTGGACCCCTTGGGGGGGCGCAGGAGATACGCAGTATTTT. It yields the protein CAWTPWGGAGDTQYF. Supplemented by reference TRBV30 and TRBJ2-3, the full variable domain reads SQTIHQWPATLVQPVGSPLSLECTVEGTSNPNLYWYRQAAGRGLQLLFYSVGIGQISSEVPQNLSASRPQDRQFILSSKKLLLSDSGFYLCAWTPWGGAGDTQYFGPGTRLTVL.